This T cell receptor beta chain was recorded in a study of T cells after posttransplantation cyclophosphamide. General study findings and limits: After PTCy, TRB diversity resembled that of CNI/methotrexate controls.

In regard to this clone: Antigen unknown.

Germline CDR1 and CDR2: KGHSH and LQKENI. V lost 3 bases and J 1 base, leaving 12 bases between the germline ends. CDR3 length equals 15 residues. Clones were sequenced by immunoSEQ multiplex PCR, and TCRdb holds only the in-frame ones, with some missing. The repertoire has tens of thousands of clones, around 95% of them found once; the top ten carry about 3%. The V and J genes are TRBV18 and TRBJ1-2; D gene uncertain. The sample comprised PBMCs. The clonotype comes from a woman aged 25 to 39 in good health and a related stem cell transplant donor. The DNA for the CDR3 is TGTGCCAGCTCACCCGGGCGACTAGTTAACTATGGCTACACCTTC. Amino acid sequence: CASSPGRLVNYGYTF.